This record looks at one T cell receptor beta chain sequence and its context. In the source study's methods: By means of reference gene primer amplification, nucleated cell counts were estimated. TCRdb's copy holds only in-frame clones and misses some; the assay was immunoSEQ multiplex PCR. The DNA was the basis for D and trimming; V, J and clone size are from that table. The sample lists a few hundred thousand clones, around 86% seen once, with more than 7% in the top ten. Allocation to cohorts depended on clinical history reported by the participants. The data stem from a study of blood T cell repertoires in COVID-19. Turning to the study itself: Sources were T cells, B-cell-depleted T cells, or PBMCs; the material itself was cDNA or gDNA.

This CDR3 has 16 amino acids. Per the germline V gene, CDR1 is SGHRS and CDR2 is YFSETQ. Trimming took off 2 bases at V and 0 bases at J, with 12 bases between the two ends. The clonotype originates from a man aged 30 to 45 in a cohort exposed to, infected with or recovered from COVID-19 (not recorded which). The chain joins TRBV5-1 to TRBJ2-1; D might be TRBD2 (5 bases). The material sequenced was PBMCs or T cells enriched from blood (not recorded which). The CDR3 DNA reads as TGCGCCAGCAGCTTATACGGGGTTAGCTCCTACAATGAGCAGTTCTTC. Amino acids: CASSLYGVSSYNEQFF.